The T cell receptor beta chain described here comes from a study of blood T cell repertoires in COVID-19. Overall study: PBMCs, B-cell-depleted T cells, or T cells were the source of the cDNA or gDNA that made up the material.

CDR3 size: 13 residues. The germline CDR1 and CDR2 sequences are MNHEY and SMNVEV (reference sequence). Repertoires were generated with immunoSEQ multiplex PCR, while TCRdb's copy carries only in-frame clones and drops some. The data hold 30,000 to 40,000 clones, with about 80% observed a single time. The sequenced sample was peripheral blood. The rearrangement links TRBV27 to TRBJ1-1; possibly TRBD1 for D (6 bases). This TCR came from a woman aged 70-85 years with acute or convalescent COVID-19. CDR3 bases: TGTGCGACAACAGGGCCTGGGGACACTGAAGCTTTCTTT. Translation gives CATTGPGDTEAFF.